Listed here are 27 T cell receptor beta chains from one sample, sequenced in a study of blood T cell repertoires in COVID-19. Assay used: immunoSEQ multiplex PCR; TCRdb lists only in-frame clones, some missing. This table holds around 97,000 clones, 70% to 85% found once. The sequenced material came from peripheral blood. All receptors derive from a man between 65 and 85 years old with acute or convalescent COVID-19.

This sequence joins TRBV25-1 and TRBJ2-2; 7 nucleotides agree with TRBD1. This CDR3 has 15 amino acids. Trimming took 7 bases from V and 3 from J; bases not matched to a gene: 8. The germline gives CDR1 MGHDK, CDR2 SYGVNS. CDR3 coding DNA: TGTGCCAGCATGCACAGGGGTTTGGACACCGGGGAGCTGTTTTTT. This gives the protein CASMHRGLDTGELFF.

This chain links TRBV6-5 with TRBJ1-1; 7 nucleotides agree with TRBD1. Germline lookup yields CDR1 MNHEY and CDR2 SVGAGI. V lost 8 bases and J lost 5; bases outside the gene matches: 8. The CDR3 contains 13 residues. The CDR3 is CASGATGFTEAFF. DNA of the CDR3: TGTGCCAGCGGGGCGACAGGGTTTACTGAAGCTTTCTTT.

Remarks on this clone: In the same sample, other DNA sequences code for this CDR3. The CDR3 spells CASTDRSSYNSPLHF. As DNA, the CDR3 is TGTGCCAGTACCGACCGGAGCTCCTATAATTCACCCCTCCACTTT. The chain uses TRBV19 and TRBJ1-6; D uncertain. Per the germline V gene, CDR1 is LNHDA and CDR2 is SQIVND (reference sequence). V was clipped by 7 bases and J by 0 bases, with 10 bases between them. CDR3 length equals 15 residues.

This sequence joins TRBV5-1 and TRBJ2-1; 9 positions match TRBD2. The CDR3 has 14 amino acids. After removal of 4 bases from V and 7 bases from J, the junction contained 6 bases not matched to a gene. The germline V gene has CDR1 SGHRS and CDR2 YFSETQ. The CDR3 loop reads CASSQRLAENEQFF. CDR3 bases: TGCGCCAGCAGCCAAAGACTAGCGGAGAATGAGCAGTTCTTC.

This clone was found a few times. The chain is built from TRBV4-1 and TRBJ1-2; possibly TRBD1 for D (5 bases). The V end was cut by 2 bases, the J end by 4 bases, with 11 bases between. The CDR3 runs 14 residues. Germline loops: CDR1 MGHRA, CDR2 YSYEKL. The CDR3 DNA is TGCGCCAGCAGCCAATACAGGAGTTTCTATGGCTACACCTTC. Translation: CASSQYRSFYGYTF.

This chain links TRBV18 with TRBJ1-4; unclear D gene. V was pared by 3 bases and J by 5 bases, with 4 bases between. The CDR3 loop spans 12 amino acids. In germline, CDR1 is KGHSH, CDR2 LQKENI. In nucleotides, the CDR3 is TGTGCCAGCTCACCTGTAAATGAAAAACTGTTTTTT. Amino acids: CASSPVNEKLFF.

This chain connects TRBV6-5 to TRBJ2-7; D ambiguous. Germline V gene lookup returns CDR1 MNHEY and CDR2 SVGAGI. This CDR3 has 15 amino acids. Trimming removed 6 bases from V and 3 bases from J, with 18 bases in between. The chain's CDR3 is CASRPHQAPLYEQYF. In nucleotides, the CDR3 is TGTGCCAGCAGACCCCACCAGGCCCCCCTCTACGAGCAGTACTTC.

This clone was recorded once. This chain uses TRBV7-9 with TRBJ1-1; D is undetermined. This CDR3 comprises 12 residues. Looked up from germline, CDR1 is SEHNR and CDR2 is FQNEAQ (reference sequence). Trimming shortened V by 7 bases and J by 1 base, and 7 bases separated the two germline ends. The chain's CDR3 is CASTRGNTEAFF. Written as DNA, the CDR3 is TGTGCCAGCACACGGGGGAACACTGAAGCTTTCTTT.

This chain joins TRBV18 and TRBJ2-1; the match to TRBD2 covers 9 bases. CDR1 is KGHSH, CDR2 LQKENI, per germline. Losses at the gene ends were 5 bases for V and 15 bases for J; bases not matched to a gene: 17. CDR3 size: 15 residues. The CDR3 nucleotides are TGTGCCAGCTCAGCACGTGGGACTAGCCTATTGGAGAGGTTCTTC. It specifies CASSARGTSLLERFF.

As to this clone: This specimen includes other DNA sequences encoding the same CDR3. J is TRBJ1-5 and V is TRBV18; TRBD1 matches 7 bases. Germline V gene sequence: CDR1 KGHSH, CDR2 LQKENI. The CDR3 length is 14 residues. V dropped 2 bases and J dropped 6; count of bases not matched to a gene: 4. The CDR3 DNA reads as TGTGCCAGCTCACCAGACAGGGTGGGTCAGCCCCAGCATTTT. Translating gives CASSPDRVGQPQHF.

The V gene is TRBV7-9, the J gene TRBJ1-4; TRBD1 matches 9 bases. There are 15 residues in the CDR3. CDR1 is SEHNR and CDR2 is FQNEAQ in the germline V gene (reference sequence). The J segment lost 6 bases and the V segment lost 1 base, leaving 3 bases of the junction unmatched. CDR3 sequence (DNA): TGTGCCAGCAGCTTAGGCCGGACAGGGGATGAAAAACTGTTTTTT. Translated: CASSLGRTGDEKLFF. Variable domain in full (rest from reference TRBV7-9 and TRBJ1-4): DTGVSQNPRHKITKRGQNVTFRCDPISEHNRLYWYRQTLGQGPEFLTYFQNEAQLEKSRLLSDRFSAERPKGSFSTLEIQRTEQGDSAMYLCASSLGRTGDEKLFFGSGTQLSVL.

The chain joins TRBV28 to TRBJ1-1, with 7 positions matching TRBD1. The CDR3 is 16 amino acids. J was trimmed by 1 base and V by 4 bases; bases with no gene match: 9. Germline V gene data show CDR1 as MDHEN and CDR2 as SYDVKM. CDR3 nucleotides: TGTGCCAGCAGTTCCCGTCGGGGACAGAAGAACACTGAAGCTTTCTTT. This encodes CASSSRRGQKNTEAFF.

This clone appeared a single time. The chain uses TRBV6-5 and TRBJ1-6; the D gene is possibly TRBD1 (6 bases). This CDR3 is 16 amino acids long. Germline values: CDR1 MNHEY, CDR2 SVGAGI. V was trimmed by 0 bases and J by 7 bases, leaving 13 bases between them. CDR3 loop: CASSYSGQGSNSPLHF. The CDR3 bases are TGTGCCAGCAGTTACTCCGGGCAGGGGAGCAATTCACCCCTCCACTTT.

This chain joins TRBV6-1 and TRBJ2-7; a possible D gene is TRBD1 (6 bases). Germline CDR1 reads MNHNS; CDR2 reads SASEGT. Trimming removed 4 bases at V and 2 bases at J, with 21 bases between. This CDR3 is 17 amino acids long. The CDR3 protein is CASSVQGFGRWTYEQYF. The CDR3 DNA reads TGTGCCAGCAGTGTACAGGGCTTCGGGCGTTGGACCTACGAGCAGTACTTC.

CDR3 nucleotides: TGTGCCTGGGCAAAAATCACTAGCGGGTCCAAACGGGGAACAGATACGCAGTATTTT. As protein: CAWAKITSGSKRGTDTQYF. The V gene is TRBV30, the J gene TRBJ2-3; 9 nucleotides line up with TRBD2. The CDR3 has 19 residues. After removal of 5 bases from V and 3 bases from J, the junction contained 21 bases not matched to a gene. The germline V gene has CDR1 GTSNPN and CDR2 SVGIG (reference sequence).

This chain joins TRBV2 and TRBJ2-3; TRBD2 is a possible D gene (7 bases). Trimming took off 3 bases at V and 1 base at J, with 14 bases between the two ends. This CDR3 has 16 amino acids. In germline, CDR1 is SNHLY, CDR2 FYNNEI. Here the CDR3 reads CASSDWGGGGTDTQYF. The CDR3 DNA sequence: TGTGCCAGCAGTGATTGGGGAGGGGGTGGCACAGATACGCAGTATTTT.

V gene TRBV18 combines with J gene TRBJ1-5, with D maybe TRBD1 (6 bases). The CDR3 is made up of 15 amino acids. CDR1 is KGHSH, CDR2 LQKENI, per germline. Trimming took off 2 bases at V and 5 bases at J, with 13 bases between the two ends. The CDR3 coding sequence is TGTGCCAGCTCACCAGTTCGACAGGTCGATCAGCCCCAGCATTTT. Protein sequence: CASSPVRQVDQPQHF.

This clone appeared a single time. This chain connects TRBV11-2 to TRBJ1-1; 7 bases map to TRBD1. Germline V CDR1 and CDR2: SGHAT, FQNNGV. The J segment lost 2 bases and the V segment lost 2 bases, leaving 5 bases of the junction unmatched. This CDR3 is built from 15 residues. The CDR3 region has the DNA TGTGCCAGCAGCTTACTGGGACAGCCAAACACTGAAGCTTTCTTT. This translates into CASSLLGQPNTEAFF.

The chain has TRBV6-5 and TRBJ2-1; D might be TRBD2 (7 bases). Germline V gene data show CDR1 as MNHEY and CDR2 as SVGAGI. The CDR3 is made up of 16 amino acids. V lost 4 bases to trimming and J lost 1 base, with 14 bases between them. CDR3 DNA: TGTGCCAGCAGTTCCTTCGGGGGGCTATCCTACAATGAGCAGTTCTTC. This encodes CASSSFGGLSYNEQFF.

The CDR3 nucleotides read TGTGCCAGCCCCTCCGGGACAGGGTGGAGTTCACCCCTCCACTTT. Translating it yields CASPSGTGWSSPLHF. The genes are TRBV2 and TRBJ1-6, with TRBD1 identical over 9 bases. Germline V gene data show CDR1 as SNHLY and CDR2 as FYNNEI. V trimming: 8 bases; J trimming: 9 bases; junction bases outside the gene matches: 11. The CDR3 extends over 15 amino acids.

This clone was observed a handful of times. V usage is TRBV27 and J usage is TRBJ1-1; D may be TRBD1 (6 bases). CDR1 and CDR2 (germline): MNHEY, SMNVEV (reference sequence). The CDR3 is made up of 14 amino acids. Trimming cost V 6 bases and J 1 base, with 12 bases left between them. The CDR3 DNA follows: TGTGCCAGCAGAGTATCCAGGGGGAACACTGAAGCTTTCTTT. Encoded protein: CASRVSRGNTEAFF.

The V and J genes are TRBV19 and TRBJ1-2, with D possibly matching TRBD1 (5 bases). The CDR3 runs 18 residues. Trimming removed 3 bases from V and 1 base from J, with 21 bases in between. Germline CDR1 LNHDA, CDR2 SQIVND (reference sequence). DNA of the CDR3: TGTGCCAGTAGTATCTTAGGGGTTGGACGGACGATTAACTATGGCTACACCTTC. As protein: CASSILGVGRTINYGYTF. Based on the CDR3 plus reference TRBV19 and TRBJ1-2, the full variable domain is DGGITQSPKYLFRKEGQNVTLSCEQNLNHDAMYWYRQDPGQGLRLIYYSQIVNDFQKGDIAEGYSVSREKKESFPLTVTSAQKNPTAFYLCASSILGVGRTINYGYTFGSGTRLTVV.

This rearrangement joins TRBV25-1 to TRBJ2-1; D is unresolved. This CDR3 is built from 13 residues. Trimming pared 6 bases from V and 9 bases from J, leaving 15 bases between. From germline, CDR1 is MGHDK and CDR2 SYGVNS. The CDR3 bases are TGTGCCAGCAGGGCCCCCATTAGCCCTGAGCAGTTCTTC. Its translation: CASRAPISPEQFF.

The chain carries TRBV27 and TRBJ2-6; possible D gene TRBD1, 5 bases. CDR1 and CDR2 (germline): MNHEY, SMNVEV (reference sequence). Trimming stripped 7 bases from V and 3 bases from J, with 19 bases between. The CDR3 has 17 amino acids. The CDR3 DNA reads as TGTGCCAGCACCCGGGCTGGGGCGGCAAGTGGGGCCAACGTCCTGACTTTC. As protein: CASTRAGAASGANVLTF.

The rearrangement uses TRBV19 and TRBJ1-5; D possibly corresponds to TRBD1 (6 bases). The CDR3 is made up of 17 amino acids. The V end lost 0 bases, the J end lost 8 bases, and 20 bases lay between the germline ends. From germline, CDR1 is LNHDA and CDR2 SQIVND (reference sequence). The CDR3 protein is CASSIDSPRGYIKPQHF. CDR3 bases: TGTGCCAGTAGTATAGACTCGCCCAGGGGTTATATCAAGCCCCAGCATTTT.

In nucleotides, the CDR3 is TGTGCCAGCAGTTTCTCGACAGGTCGAAGAGGCACAGATACGCAGTATTTT. It translates to CASSFSTGRRGTDTQYF. The chain links TRBV7-2 to TRBJ2-3; D is perhaps TRBD1 (6 bases). The germline V gene has CDR1 SGHTA and CDR2 FQGNSA. V was pared by 6 bases and J by 1 base, with 20 bases between. CDR3 size: 17 residues.

V gene TRBV18 combines with J gene TRBJ2-1, with D perhaps TRBD1 (5 bases). The CDR3 spans 14 residues. Germline V lookup: CDR1 KGHSH, CDR2 LQKENI. V shed 1 base and J shed 10 bases, with 14 bases lying between them. This CDR3 reads CASSPQGPNREQFF. The CDR3 DNA reads as TGTGCCAGCTCACCACAGGGCCCCAACAGGGAGCAGTTCTTC. Looking up the rest from reference TRBV18 and TRBJ2-1 gives the full variable domain: NAGVMQNPRHLVRRRGQEARLRCSPMKGHSHVYWYRQLPEEGLKFMVYLQKENIIDESGMPKERFSAEFPKEGPSILRIQQVVRGDSAAYFCASSPQGPNREQFFGPGTRLTVL.